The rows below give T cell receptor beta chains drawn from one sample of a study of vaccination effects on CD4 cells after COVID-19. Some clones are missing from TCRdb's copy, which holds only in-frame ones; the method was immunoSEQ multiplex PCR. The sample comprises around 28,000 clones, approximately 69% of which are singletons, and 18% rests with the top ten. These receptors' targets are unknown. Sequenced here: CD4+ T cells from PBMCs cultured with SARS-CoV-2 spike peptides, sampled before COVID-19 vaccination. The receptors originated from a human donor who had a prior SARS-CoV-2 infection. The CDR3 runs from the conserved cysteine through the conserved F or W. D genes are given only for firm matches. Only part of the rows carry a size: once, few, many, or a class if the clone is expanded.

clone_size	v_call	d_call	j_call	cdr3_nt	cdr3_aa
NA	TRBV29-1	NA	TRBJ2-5	TGCAGCGTTGAATCGCATGCAGAGACCCAGTACTTC	CSVESHAETQYF
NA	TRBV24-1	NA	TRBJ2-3	TGTGCCACCAGTGATCCCGGGGCCCCCGGGTGGACGCAGTATTTT	CATSDPGAPGWTQYF
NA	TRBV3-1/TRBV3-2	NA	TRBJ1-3	TGTGCCAGCAGCCCGCTTGGGACTTCGTTCTCTGGAAACACCATATATTTT	CASSPLGTSFSGNTIYF
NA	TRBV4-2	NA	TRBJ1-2	TGTGCCAGCAGCCAAGATCTGACAGCCAACTATGGCTACACCTTC	CASSQDLTANYGYTF
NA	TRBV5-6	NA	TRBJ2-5	TGTGCCAGCAGCTCAGGGTCTGAAGAGACCCAGTACTTC	CASSSGSEETQYF
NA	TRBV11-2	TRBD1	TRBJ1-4	TGTGCCAGCAGCTTAGAGGGGACAGGGGGCGCGTCACAAAAACTGTTTTTT	CASSLEGTGGASQKLFF
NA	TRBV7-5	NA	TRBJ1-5	TGTGCCAGAAGCTTAGGAAAACCCGACAGGGGAAGCAACAATCAGCCCCAGCATTTT	CARSLGKPDRGSNNQPQHF
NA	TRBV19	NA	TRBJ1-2	TGTGCCAGTAGTATAGGGACGGAAATCTATGGCTACACCTTC	CASSIGTEIYGYTF
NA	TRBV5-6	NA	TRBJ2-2	TGTGCCAGCAACTTGGGACGCTACACCGGGGAGCTGTTTTTT	CASNLGRYTGELFF
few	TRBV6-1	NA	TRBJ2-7	TGTGCCAGCAGTGAAGCCCCGGACAGTTACTACGAGCAGTACTTC	CASSEAPDSYYEQYF
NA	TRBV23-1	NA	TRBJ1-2	TGCGCCAGCAGTTTACGTCGCGCTCGGCGCTACACCTTC	CASSLRRARRYTF
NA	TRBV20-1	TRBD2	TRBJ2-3	TGCAGTGCTAGTCAACTAGCGGGCACAGATACGCAGTATTTT	CSASQLAGTDTQYF
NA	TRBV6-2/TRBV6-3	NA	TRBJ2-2	TGTGCCAGCAGTTACGGTCAGGCCAGGGAGGACACCGGGGAGCTGTTTTTT	CASSYGQAREDTGELFF
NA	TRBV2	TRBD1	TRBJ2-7	TGTGCCAGCAGGAGGGACAGCACCTACGAGCAGTACTTC	CASRRDSTYEQYF
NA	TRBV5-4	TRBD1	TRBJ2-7	TGTGCCAGCAGCCTCAGGGGGCCCCACGAGCAGTACTTC	CASSLRGPHEQYF
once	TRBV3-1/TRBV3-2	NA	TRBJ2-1	TGTGCCAGCAGCCAGGGGAGACGATCCTCTGAGCAGTTCTTC	CASSQGRRSSEQFF
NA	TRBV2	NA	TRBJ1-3	TGTGCCAGCAGTTCGAACTCTGGAAACACCATATATTTT	CASSSNSGNTIYF
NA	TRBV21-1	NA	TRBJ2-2	TGTGCCAGAGGGGGAAAACTCCGGGACCATTCGAACACCGGGGAGCTGTTTTTT	CARGGKLRDHSNTGELFF
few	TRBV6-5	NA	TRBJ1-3	TGTGCCAGCAGTTACTCGGTGGGAAACACCATATATTTT	CASSYSVGNTIYF
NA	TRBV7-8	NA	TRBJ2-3	TGTGCCAGCAGCCCTGACAGGACTACGGATACGCAGTATTTT	CASSPDRTTDTQYF
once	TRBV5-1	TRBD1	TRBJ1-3	TGCGCCAGCAGCTTGGGACAGGGGTTCGGAAACACCATATATTTT	CASSLGQGFGNTIYF
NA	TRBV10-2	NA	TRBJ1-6	TGCGCCAGCAGTAGTGTGCGGGGATGGAATTCACCCCTCCACTTT	CASSSVRGWNSPLHF
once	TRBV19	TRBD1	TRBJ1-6	TGTGCCAGTAGAACGGACAGGGTTGATTCACCCCTCCACTTT	CASRTDRVDSPLHF
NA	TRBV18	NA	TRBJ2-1	TGTGCCAGCTCACCACCGTCGGCGGCCCGCGAGCAGTTCTTC	CASSPPSAAREQFF
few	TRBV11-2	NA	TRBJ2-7	TGTGCCAGCAGCTTTAGGAGCTACGAGCAGTACTTC	CASSFRSYEQYF
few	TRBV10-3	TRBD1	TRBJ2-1	TGTGCCATCAGGGACAGGGGTTACAATGAGCAGTTCTTC	CAIRDRGYNEQFF
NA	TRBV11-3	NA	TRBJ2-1	TGTGCCAGCAGCTCGACCCCCCCCCTCGGCTCCTACAATGAGCAGTTCTTC	CASSSTPPLGSYNEQFF
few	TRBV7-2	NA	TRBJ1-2	TGTGCCAGCAGCTTAGCCAGGCCGCCTAACTATGGCTACACCTTC	CASSLARPPNYGYTF
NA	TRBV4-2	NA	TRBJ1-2	TGTGCCAGCAGCCAAGATCCAGTAGGCGGTAACTATGGCTACACCTTC	CASSQDPVGGNYGYTF
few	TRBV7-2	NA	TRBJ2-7	TGTGCCAGCAGCTTAGGGATCTACTCCTACGAGCAGTACTTC	CASSLGIYSYEQYF
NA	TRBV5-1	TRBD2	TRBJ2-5	TGCGCCAGCAGCTCGCCTAGCGGCTCGACCACAGAGACCCAGTACTTC	CASSSPSGSTTETQYF
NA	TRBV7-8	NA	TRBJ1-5	TGTGCCAGCAGCTTAGTTGCAGGTGGCCAGCCCCAGCATTTT	CASSLVAGGQPQHF
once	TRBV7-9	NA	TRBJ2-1	TGTGCCAGCAGCACCCGGGACCCCAGCTCCTACAATGAGCAGTTCTTC	CASSTRDPSSYNEQFF
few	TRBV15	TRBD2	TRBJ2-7	TGTGCCACCAGCAGAGGCCCTCCGGGACTAGCGTCCTACGAGCAGTACTTC	CATSRGPPGLASYEQYF
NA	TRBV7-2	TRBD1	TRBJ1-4	TGTGCCAGCAGCTTTGGGGGACAGAATGAAAAACTGTTTTTT	CASSFGGQNEKLFF
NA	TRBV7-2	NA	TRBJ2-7	TGTGCCAGCAGCTCTAGAGCCCTAGCGCGGCACGAGCAGTACTTC	CASSSRALARHEQYF
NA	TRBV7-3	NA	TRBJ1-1	TGTGCCAGCAGCTTAACAGGGGGGCGCACTGAAGCTTTCTTT	CASSLTGGRTEAFF
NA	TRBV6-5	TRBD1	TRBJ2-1	TGTGCCAGCAGTAACAGGGGTTGGGATGAGCAGTTCTTC	CASSNRGWDEQFF
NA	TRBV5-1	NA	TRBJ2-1	TGCGCCAGCAGCTCGTCGGACTACCGGGTTGAGCAGTTCTTC	CASSSSDYRVEQFF
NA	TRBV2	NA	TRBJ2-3	TGTGCCAGCAGTGTTTGGGACGAAACGCAGTATTTT	CASSVWDETQYF
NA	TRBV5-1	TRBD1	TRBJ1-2	TGCGCCAGCAGCCTGGGAACCCACAGGGGAGATCGGTATGGCTACACCTTC	CASSLGTHRGDRYGYTF
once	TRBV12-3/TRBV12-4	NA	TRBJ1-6	TGTGCCAGCAGTCGCCCTGGTTCACCCCTCCACTTT	CASSRPGSPLHF
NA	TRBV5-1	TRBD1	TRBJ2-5	TGCGCCAGCAGCTCCAAGACGGGACAGGTCGGCGAGACCCAGTACTTC	CASSSKTGQVGETQYF
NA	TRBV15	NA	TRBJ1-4	TGTGCCACCAGCTACCGGGCGCTTAATGAAAAACTGTTTTTT	CATSYRALNEKLFF
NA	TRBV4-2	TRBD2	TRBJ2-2	TGTGCCAGCAGCCCCCTGGGGGGGTCGAACACCGGGGAGCTGTTTTTT	CASSPLGGSNTGELFF
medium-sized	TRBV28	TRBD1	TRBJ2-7	TGTGCCAGCAGTATTTTACCGGGACAGGGGACCTACGAGCAGTACTTC	CASSILPGQGTYEQYF
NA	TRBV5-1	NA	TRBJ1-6	TGCGCCAGCAGCTTGGAAACCGCGGGGGGCCTCGGCCTCCACTTT	CASSLETAGGLGLHF
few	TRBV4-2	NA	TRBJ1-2	TGTGCCAGCAGCCACGGACAGATACATCTATCCTATGGCTACACCTTC	CASSHGQIHLSYGYTF
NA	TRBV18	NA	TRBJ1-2	TGTGCCAGCTCACCACCTGCGACAGGTCTATATGGCTACACCTTC	CASSPPATGLYGYTF
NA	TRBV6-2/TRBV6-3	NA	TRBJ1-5	TGTGCCAGCAGTTATAGGGGATATAGCAATCAGCCCCAGCATTTT	CASSYRGYSNQPQHF
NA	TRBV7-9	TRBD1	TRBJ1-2	TGTGCCAGCAGCTACGGGGACAGCCTTTTCTATGGCTACACCTTC	CASSYGDSLFYGYTF
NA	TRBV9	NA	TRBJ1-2	TGTGCCAGCAGCGTAGACCCAGGGGTAGGCTACACCTTC	CASSVDPGVGYTF
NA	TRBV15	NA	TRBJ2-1	TGTGCCACCAGCAGGGGGGCTGAGGGGGGATTCTATGAGCAGTTCTTC	CATSRGAEGGFYEQFF
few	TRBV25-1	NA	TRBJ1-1	TGTGCCAGCAGTGATCCCTTCCGGGGGACTGAAGCTTTCTTT	CASSDPFRGTEAFF
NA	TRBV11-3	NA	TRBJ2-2	TGTGCCAGCAGCTTACGGGGGGCTCGGACCGGGGAGCTGTTTTTT	CASSLRGARTGELFF
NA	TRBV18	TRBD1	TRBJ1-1	TGTGCCAGCTCGCCAACTCGGGACAGCTTGAACACTGAAGCTTTCTTT	CASSPTRDSLNTEAFF
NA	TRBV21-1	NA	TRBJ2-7	TGTGCCAGCAGCAAGGCAGGACAGTTTTGGGAGCAGTACTTC	CASSKAGQFWEQYF
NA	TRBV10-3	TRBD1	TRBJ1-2	TGTGCCATCAGTGAGTCCTTAGGACAGGTTTATGGCTACACCTTC	CAISESLGQVYGYTF
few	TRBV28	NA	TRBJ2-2	TGTGCCAGCAGTTTAATAGGGGGCGGGGAGCTGTTTTTT	CASSLIGGGELFF